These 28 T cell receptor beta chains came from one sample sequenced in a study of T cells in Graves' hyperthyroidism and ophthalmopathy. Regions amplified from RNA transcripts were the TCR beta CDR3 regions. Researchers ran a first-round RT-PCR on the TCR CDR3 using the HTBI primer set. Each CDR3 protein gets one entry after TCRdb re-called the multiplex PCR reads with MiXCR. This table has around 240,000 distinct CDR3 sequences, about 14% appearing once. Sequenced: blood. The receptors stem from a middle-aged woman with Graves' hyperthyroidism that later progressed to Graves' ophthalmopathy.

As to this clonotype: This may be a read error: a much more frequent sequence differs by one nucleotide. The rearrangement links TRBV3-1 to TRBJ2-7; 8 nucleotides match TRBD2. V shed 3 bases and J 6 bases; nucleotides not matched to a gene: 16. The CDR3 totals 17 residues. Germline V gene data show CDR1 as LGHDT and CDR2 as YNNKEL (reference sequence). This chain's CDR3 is CASSHGASLTGGGEQYF. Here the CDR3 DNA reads TGTGCCAGCAGCCACGGAGCGTCACTAACGGGAGGGGGCGAGCAGTACTTC.

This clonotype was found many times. The CDR3 loop reads CASSQEFPASEQYF. The CDR3 coding sequence is TGTGCCAGCAGCCAAGAATTTCCGGCGTCAGAGCAGTACTTC. The chain couples TRBV4-2 to TRBJ2-7; D is undetermined. The V gene's germline CDR1 is LGHNA and CDR2 YNFKEQ. The V end lost 0 bases, the J end lost 7 bases, and 13 bases lay between the germline ends. This CDR3 spans 14 amino acids.

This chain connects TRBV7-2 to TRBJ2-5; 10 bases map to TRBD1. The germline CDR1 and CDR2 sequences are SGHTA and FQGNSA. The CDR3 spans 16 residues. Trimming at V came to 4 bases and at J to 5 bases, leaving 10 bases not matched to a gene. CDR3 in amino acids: CASSSRPGQGTETQYF. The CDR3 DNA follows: TGTGCCAGCAGCTCCAGACCGGGACAGGGGACTGAGACCCAGTACTTC.

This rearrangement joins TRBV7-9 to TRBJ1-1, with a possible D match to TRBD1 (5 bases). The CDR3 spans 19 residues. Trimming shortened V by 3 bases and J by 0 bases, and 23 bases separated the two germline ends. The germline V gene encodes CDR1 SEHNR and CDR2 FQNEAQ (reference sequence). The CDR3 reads CASSLFRLRDLGMNTEAFF. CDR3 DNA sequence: TGTGCCAGCAGCTTGTTCCGCCTCAGGGATTTGGGGATGAACACTGAAGCTTTCTTT.

The CDR3 coding sequence is TGTCCATACGGGCCCTTCACTTGTGATCAGCCCCAGCATTTT. Its protein product is CPYGPFTCDQPQHF. The chain couples TRBV27 to TRBJ1-5; D remains unclear. CDR3 length: 14 amino acids. Germline V gene data show CDR1 as MNHEY and CDR2 as SMNVEV (reference sequence).

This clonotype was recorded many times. DNA for the CDR3: TGTGCCAGCACGCTGGAAGGGTATCAGCCCCAGCATTTT. It encodes CASTLEGYQPQHF. V and J are TRBV6-1 and TRBJ1-5; D is uncertain. The CDR3 consists of 13 residues. The germline V and J ends were trimmed by 7 bases and 5 bases, with 12 bases remaining between them. The germline CDR1 and CDR2 sequences are MNHNS and SASEGT.

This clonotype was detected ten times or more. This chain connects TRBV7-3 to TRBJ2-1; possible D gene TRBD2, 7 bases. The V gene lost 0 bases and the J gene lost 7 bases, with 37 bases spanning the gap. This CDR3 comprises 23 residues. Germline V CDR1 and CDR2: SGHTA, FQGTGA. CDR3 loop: CASSLTPRDHGLGEGGSGNEQFF. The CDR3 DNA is TGTGCCAGCAGCTTAACACCCAGGGACCATGGCTTGGGGGAGGGGGGATCGGGAAATGAGCAGTTCTTC.

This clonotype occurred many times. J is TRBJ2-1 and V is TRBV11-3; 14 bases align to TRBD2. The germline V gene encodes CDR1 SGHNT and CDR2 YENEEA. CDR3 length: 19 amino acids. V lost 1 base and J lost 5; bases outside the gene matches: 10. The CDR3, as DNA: TGTGCCAGCAGCTTAGGAGATCGACTAGCGGGAGGGCCTCACAATGAGCAGTTCTTC. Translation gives CASSLGDRLAGGPHNEQFF.

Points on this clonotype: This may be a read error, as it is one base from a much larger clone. The chain's CDR3 is CASSPKSQGYQQYF. For the CDR3, the DNA is TGCGCCAGCAGCCCCAAGTCCCAGGGCTACCAGCAGTACTTC. The chain couples TRBV5-1 to TRBJ2-7, with D perhaps TRBD1 (5 bases). The CDR3 length is 14 residues. The germline CDR1 and CDR2 sequences are SGHRS and YFSETQ.

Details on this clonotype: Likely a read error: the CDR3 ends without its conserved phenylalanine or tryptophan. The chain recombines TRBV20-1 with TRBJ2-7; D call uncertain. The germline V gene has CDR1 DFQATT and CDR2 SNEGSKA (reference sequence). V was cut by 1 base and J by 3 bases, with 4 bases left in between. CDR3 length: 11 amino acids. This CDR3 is CSARGYYEQYL. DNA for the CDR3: TGCAGTGCTAGAGGGTACTACGAGCAGTACCTC.

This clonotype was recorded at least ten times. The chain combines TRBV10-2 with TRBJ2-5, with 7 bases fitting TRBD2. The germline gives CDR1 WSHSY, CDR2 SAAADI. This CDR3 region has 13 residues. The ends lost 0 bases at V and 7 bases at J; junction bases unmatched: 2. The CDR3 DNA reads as TGCGCCAGCAGTGAGTCGGCTAGCGGGACCCAGTACTTC. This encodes CASSESASGTQYF.

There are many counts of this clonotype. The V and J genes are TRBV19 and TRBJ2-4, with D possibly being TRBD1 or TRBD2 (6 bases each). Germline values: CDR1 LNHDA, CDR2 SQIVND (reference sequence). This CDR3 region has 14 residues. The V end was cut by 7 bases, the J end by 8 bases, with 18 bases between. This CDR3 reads CASMGARGGDIQYF. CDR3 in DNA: TGTGCCAGTATGGGGGCTCGGGGCGGGGACATTCAGTACTTC.

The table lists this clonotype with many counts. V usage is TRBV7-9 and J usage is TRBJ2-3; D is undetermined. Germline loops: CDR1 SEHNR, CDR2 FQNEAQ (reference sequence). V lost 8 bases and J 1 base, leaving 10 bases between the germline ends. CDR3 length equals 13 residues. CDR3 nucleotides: TGTGCCAGCCGCTCACGGGGCACAGATACGCAGTATTTT. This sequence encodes CASRSRGTDTQYF.

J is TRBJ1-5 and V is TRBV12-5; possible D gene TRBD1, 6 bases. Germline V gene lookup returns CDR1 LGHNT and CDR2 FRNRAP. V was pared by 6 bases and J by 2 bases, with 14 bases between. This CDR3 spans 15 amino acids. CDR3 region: CASGGRGSGNQPQHF. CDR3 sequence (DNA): TGTGCTAGTGGGGGCAGGGGTAGTGGCAATCAGCCCCAGCATTTT.

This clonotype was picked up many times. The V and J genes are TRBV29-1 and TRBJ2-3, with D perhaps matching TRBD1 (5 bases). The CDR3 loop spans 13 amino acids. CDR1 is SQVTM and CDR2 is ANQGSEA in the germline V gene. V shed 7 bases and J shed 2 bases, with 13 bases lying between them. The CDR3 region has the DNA TGCAGCGGACTCAGGGTGGACACAGATACGCAGTATTTT. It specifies CSGLRVDTDTQYF.

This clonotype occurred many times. This CDR3 is CASSPGSDTYNEQFF. The CDR3 nucleotides are TGTGCCAGCTCACCCGGGAGTGACACGTACAATGAGCAGTTCTTC. The V gene is TRBV18, the J gene TRBJ2-1; possibly TRBD2 for D (6 bases). CDR3 length: 15 amino acids. Germline V CDR1 and CDR2: KGHSH, LQKENI. Trimming took 3 bases from V and 4 from J, leaving 13 bases between them.

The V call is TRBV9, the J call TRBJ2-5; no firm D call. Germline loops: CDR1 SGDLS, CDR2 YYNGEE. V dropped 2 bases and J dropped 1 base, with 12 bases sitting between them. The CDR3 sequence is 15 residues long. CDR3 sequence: CASSVALSSQETQYF. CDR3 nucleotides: TGTGCCAGCAGCGTGGCATTGAGCAGCCAAGAGACCCAGTACTTC.

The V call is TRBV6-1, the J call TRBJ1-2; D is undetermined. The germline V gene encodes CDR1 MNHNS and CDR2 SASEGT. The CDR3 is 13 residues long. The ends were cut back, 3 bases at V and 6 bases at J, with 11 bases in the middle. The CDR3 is CASSDAWGDGYTF. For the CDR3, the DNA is TGTGCCAGCAGTGACGCCTGGGGAGATGGCTACACCTTC.

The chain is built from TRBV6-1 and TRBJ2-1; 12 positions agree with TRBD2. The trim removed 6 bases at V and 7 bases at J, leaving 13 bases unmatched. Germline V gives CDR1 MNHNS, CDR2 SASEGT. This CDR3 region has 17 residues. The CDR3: CASSPVLAGGPRNEQFF. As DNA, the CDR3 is TGTGCCAGCAGCCCGGTGCTAGCGGGAGGGCCTCGGAATGAGCAGTTCTTC.

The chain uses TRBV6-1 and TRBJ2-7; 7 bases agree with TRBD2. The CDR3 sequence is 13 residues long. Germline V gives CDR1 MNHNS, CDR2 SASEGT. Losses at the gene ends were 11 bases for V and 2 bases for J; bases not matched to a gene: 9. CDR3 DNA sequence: TGTGCCTCCAGGGACTACTTAACCTACGAGCAGTACTTC. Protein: CASRDYLTYEQYF.

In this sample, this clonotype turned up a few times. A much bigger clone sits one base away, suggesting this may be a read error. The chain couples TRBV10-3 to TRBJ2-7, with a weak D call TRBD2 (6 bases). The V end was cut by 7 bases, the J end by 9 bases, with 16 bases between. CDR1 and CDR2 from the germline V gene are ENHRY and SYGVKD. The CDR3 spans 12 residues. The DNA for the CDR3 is TGTGCCATCACGGCGGGGTTAGGTGGGCAGTACTTC. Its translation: CAITAGLGGQYF.

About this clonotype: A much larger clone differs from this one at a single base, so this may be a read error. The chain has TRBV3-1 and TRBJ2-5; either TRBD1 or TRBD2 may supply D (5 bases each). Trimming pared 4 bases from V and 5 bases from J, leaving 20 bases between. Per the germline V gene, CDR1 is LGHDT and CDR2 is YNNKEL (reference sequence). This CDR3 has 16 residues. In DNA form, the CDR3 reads TGTGCCAGCAGCCCCTTAAGGGACGTAGTCAGCGAGACCCAGTACTTC. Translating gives CASSPLRDVVSETQYF.

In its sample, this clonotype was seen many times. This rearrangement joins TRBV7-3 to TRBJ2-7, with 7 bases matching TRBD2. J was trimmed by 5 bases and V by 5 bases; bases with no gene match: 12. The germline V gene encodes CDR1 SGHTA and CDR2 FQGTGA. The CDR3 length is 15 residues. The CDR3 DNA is TGTGCCAGCAGCCAATCTCCCGGGACTACGAACGAGCAGTACTTC. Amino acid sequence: CASSQSPGTTNEQYF.

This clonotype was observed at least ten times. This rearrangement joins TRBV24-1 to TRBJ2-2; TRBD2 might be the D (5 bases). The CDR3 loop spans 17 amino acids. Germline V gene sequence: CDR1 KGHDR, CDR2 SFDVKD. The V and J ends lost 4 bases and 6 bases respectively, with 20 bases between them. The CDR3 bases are TGTGCCACCAGTGAAACCGGGATAGTGAGGCATTCCGGGGAGCTGTTTTTT. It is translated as CATSETGIVRHSGELFF.

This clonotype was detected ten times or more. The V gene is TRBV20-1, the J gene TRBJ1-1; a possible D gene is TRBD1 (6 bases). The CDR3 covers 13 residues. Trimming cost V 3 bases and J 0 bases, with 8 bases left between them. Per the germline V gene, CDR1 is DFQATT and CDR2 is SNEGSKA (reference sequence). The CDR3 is CSASGQMNTEAFF. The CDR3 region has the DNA TGCAGTGCTAGCGGACAGATGAACACTGAAGCTTTCTTT.

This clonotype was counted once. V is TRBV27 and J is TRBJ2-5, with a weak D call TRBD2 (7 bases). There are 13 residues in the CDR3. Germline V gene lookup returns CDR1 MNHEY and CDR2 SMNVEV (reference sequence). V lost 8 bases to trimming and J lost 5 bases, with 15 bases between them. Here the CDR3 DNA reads TGTGCCAGCGGGCGGGGGCCTTGGGAGACCCAGTACTTC. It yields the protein CASGRGPWETQYF.

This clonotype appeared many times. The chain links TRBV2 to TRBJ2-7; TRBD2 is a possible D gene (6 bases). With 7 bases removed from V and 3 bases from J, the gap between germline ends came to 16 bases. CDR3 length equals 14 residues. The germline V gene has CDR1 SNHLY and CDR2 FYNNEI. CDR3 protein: CASTQVGGGYEQYF. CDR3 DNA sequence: TGTGCCAGCACCCAGGTGGGGGGAGGCTACGAGCAGTACTTC.

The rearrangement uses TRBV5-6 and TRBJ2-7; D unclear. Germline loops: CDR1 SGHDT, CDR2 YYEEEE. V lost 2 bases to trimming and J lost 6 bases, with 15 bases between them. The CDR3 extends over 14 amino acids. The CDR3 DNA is TGTGCCAGCAGCTTTTATGGTGGATTAGGCGAGCAGTACTTC. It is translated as CASSFYGGLGEQYF.